One and the same sample provided the 9 T cell receptor beta chains below, sequenced in a study of T cell responses to AZD1222 COVID-19 vaccine. Some clones are missing from TCRdb's copy, which holds only in-frame ones; the method was immunoSEQ multiplex PCR. The data hold over 100,000 clones, with 88% observed a single time. This specimen was peripheral blood, taken on day 0 of MenACWY control vaccination. The receptors stem from an adult in good health.

The chain has TRBV12-3 or TRBV12-4 and TRBJ2-7; D not resolved. CDR3 length: 13 amino acids. Trimming removed 2 bases at V and 6 bases at J, with 11 bases between. The CDR3 region is CASSLTGAPEQYF. In nucleotides, the CDR3 is TGTGCCAGCAGTTTAACGGGCGCCCCCGAGCAGTACTTC.

The chain joins TRBV5-1 to TRBJ2-7; the D is unclear. Trimming removed 0 bases from V and 3 bases from J, with 10 bases in between. CDR1 and CDR2 (germline): SGHRS, YFSETQ. The CDR3 has 14 residues. Here the CDR3 reads CASSLAPPSYEQYF. CDR3 sequence (DNA): TGCGCCAGCAGCTTGGCCCCACCCAGCTACGAGCAGTACTTC. Filled out from reference TRBV5-1 and TRBJ2-7, the complete variable domain reads KAGVTQTPRYLIKTRGQQVTLSCSPISGHRSVSWYQQTPGQGLQFLFEYFSETQRNKGNFPGRFSGRQFSNSRSEMNVSTLELGDSALYLCASSLAPPSYEQYFGPGTRLTVT.

J is TRBJ2-3 and V is TRBV6-6; D is undetermined. Germline V gene lookup returns CDR1 MNHNY and CDR2 SVGAGI (reference sequence). V lost 0 bases to trimming and J lost 4 bases, with 14 bases between them. This CDR3 has 16 amino acids. The CDR3 sequence is CASSYSGELLADTQYF. The CDR3 DNA reads TGTGCCAGCAGTTACTCTGGGGAATTGCTGGCAGATACGCAGTATTTT.

This clone was seen once. V is TRBV5-4 and J is TRBJ1-2; TRBD1 is a possible D gene (5 bases). Trimming stripped 4 bases from V and 8 bases from J, with 15 bases between. Germline CDR1 SGHNT, CDR2 YYREEE (reference sequence). This CDR3 contains 13 residues. CDR3 region: CASSRDSPKGYTF. In nucleotides, the CDR3 is TGTGCCAGCAGCCGCGACAGTCCCAAGGGCTACACCTTC.

V is TRBV21-1 and J is TRBJ2-7; no DNA check was done on the table's D call, TRBD2. TRBV21-1 is an annotated pseudogene. The CDR3 runs to 14 residues. The CDR3 here is CASSPPQGGREQYF. The CDR3 DNA reads TGTGCCAGCAGCCCCCCACAGGGAGGGAGGGAGCAGTACTTC.

The J gene is TRBJ2-5, the V gene TRBV7-2, with a tentative D call TRBD2 (5 bases). Trimming pared 1 base from V and 2 bases from J, leaving 11 bases between. This CDR3 comprises 15 residues. The germline V gene encodes CDR1 SGHTA and CDR2 FQGNSA. CDR3: CASSLVRAIQETQYF. CDR3 bases: TGTGCCAGCAGCTTAGTGAGGGCAATTCAAGAGACCCAGTACTTC.

The V call is TRBV19, the J call TRBJ2-7; 12 bases agree with TRBD2. The CDR3 totals 15 residues. V was clipped by 7 bases and J by 1 base; unmatched bases: 5. Germline V gene lookup returns CDR1 LNHDA and CDR2 SQIVND (reference sequence). The CDR3 sequence: CASTETSGRSYEQYF. The CDR3 DNA sequence: TGTGCCAGTACCGAAACTAGCGGGAGGTCCTACGAGCAGTACTTC.

The chain recombines TRBV27 with TRBJ2-5; 7 nucleotides match TRBD2. CDR1 is MNHEY, CDR2 SMNVEV, per germline (reference sequence). The length of the CDR3 is 13 residues. Trimming removed 6 bases from V and 5 bases from J; junction bases left unmatched: 6. The CDR3 is CASRRGTGETQYF. The CDR3 DNA reads TGTGCCAGCAGGCGGGGGACCGGGGAGACCCAGTACTTC.

The chain joins TRBV24-1 to TRBJ2-1, with TRBD2 as a possible D gene (7 bases). The CDR3 length is 15 residues. Trimming stripped 9 bases from V and 2 bases from J, with 16 bases between. Germline V CDR1 and CDR2: KGHDR, SFDVKD. The CDR3 DNA is TGTGCCACCGGGCCAATGGGGGGGCCCTACAATGAGCAGTTCTTC. It yields the protein CATGPMGGPYNEQFF.